Only a few counts were recorded for the clone carrying this T cell receptor (beta chain). Trimming removed 4 bases from V and 4 bases from J; junction bases left unmatched: 15. This CDR3 is 17 amino acids long. Germline lookup yields CDR1 SGDLS and CDR2 YYNGEE. The record originates from a study of cytomegalovirus exposure and HLA in healthy donors. Primers: 60 Vbeta forward and 13 Jbeta reverse. Here immunoSEQ multiplex PCR was the method, and the copy in TCRdb shows in-frame clones only, minus some. The repertoire holds roughly 100,000 clones, with about three quarters as singletons. The clonotype originates from a woman aged 18 to 35 in good health and CMV-seropositive. V gene TRBV9 combines with J gene TRBJ2-3; 7 nucleotides align to TRBD2. The sequencing sample was made of PBMCs. CDR3 in DNA: TGTGCCAGCAGCTCCCCCCTGGCGGGAGTGTCCGCAGATACGCAGTATTTT. As protein: CASSSPLAGVSADTQYF.